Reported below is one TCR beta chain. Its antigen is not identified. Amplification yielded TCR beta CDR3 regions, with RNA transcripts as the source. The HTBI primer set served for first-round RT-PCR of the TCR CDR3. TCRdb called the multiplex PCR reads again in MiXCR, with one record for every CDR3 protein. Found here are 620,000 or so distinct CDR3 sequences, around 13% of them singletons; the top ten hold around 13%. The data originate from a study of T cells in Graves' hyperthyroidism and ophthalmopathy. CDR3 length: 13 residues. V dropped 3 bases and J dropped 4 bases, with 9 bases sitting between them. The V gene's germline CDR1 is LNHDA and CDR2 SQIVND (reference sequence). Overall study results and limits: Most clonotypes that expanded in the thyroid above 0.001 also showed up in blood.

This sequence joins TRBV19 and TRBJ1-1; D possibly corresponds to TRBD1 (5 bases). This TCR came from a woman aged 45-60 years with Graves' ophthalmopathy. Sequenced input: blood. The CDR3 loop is CASSMMGPTEAFF. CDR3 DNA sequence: TGTGCCAGTAGTATGATGGGGCCCACTGAAGCTTTCTTT.